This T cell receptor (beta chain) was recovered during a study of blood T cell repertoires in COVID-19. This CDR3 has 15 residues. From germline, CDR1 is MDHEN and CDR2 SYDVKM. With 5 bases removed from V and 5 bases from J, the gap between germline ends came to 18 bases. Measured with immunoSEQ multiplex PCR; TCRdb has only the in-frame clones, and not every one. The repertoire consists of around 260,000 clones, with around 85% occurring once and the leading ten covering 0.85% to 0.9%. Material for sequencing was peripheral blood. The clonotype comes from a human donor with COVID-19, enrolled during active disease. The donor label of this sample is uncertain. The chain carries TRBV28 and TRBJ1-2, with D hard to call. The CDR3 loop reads CASSAPGRPLYGYTF. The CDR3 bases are TGTGCCAGCAGTGCCCCGGGGAGACCGCTTTATGGCTACACCTTC.